A few counts support the clone carrying this T cell receptor beta chain. The antigen remains undetermined. Trimming cost V 6 bases and J 1 base, with 13 bases left between them. CDR3 size: 14 residues. These data originate in a study of post-analysis software for immune sequencing data. TCR beta libraries were prepared from cDNA with unique molecular identifiers. One entry per CDR3 protein, called by TCRdb with MiXCR from the PCR reads. The repertoire consists of roughly 580,000 distinct CDR3 sequences, with around 47% occurring once and the leading ten covering 1.5% to 2%. General study results and limits: Patients showed TRBV5-6, TRBV5-1 and TRBV20-1 among four to six TRBV segments more frequent than in controls.

J is TRBJ2-7 and V is TRBV12-3 or TRBV12-4, with D perhaps being TRBD1 or TRBD2 (5 bases each). This clonotype was sampled from a girl aged 10-17 years with multiple sclerosis. The sample was blood. CDR3 region: CASRPPGRSYEQYF. The CDR3 DNA follows: TGTGCCAGCAGGCCCCCGGGACGGTCCTACGAGCAGTACTTC.